One and the same sample provided the 6 T cell receptor beta chains below, sequenced in a study of T cells after yellow fever vaccination. TCRdb itself ran the 5' RACE reads through MiXCR, one entry per CDR3 protein. This sample carries fewer than 350,000 distinct CDR3 sequences, approximately 4.5% of them seen once, and the ten largest clones take approximately 19%. The material sequenced was PBMCs, taken 15 days after the yellow fever booster vaccination. The receptors were sampled from a man between 18 and 35 years old who received the YFV17D yellow fever vaccine.

Only a few counts were recorded for this clonotype. The CDR3 nucleotides read TGTGCCACCAGCACGGGGCAATCGGACGAGCAGTACTTC. Translated: CATSTGQSDEQYF. The V gene is TRBV15, the J gene TRBJ2-7; TRBD1 or TRBD2 may be the D gene (5 bases each). Looked up from germline, CDR1 is LNHNV and CDR2 is YYDKDF (reference sequence). The V end was cut by 4 bases, the J end by 5 bases, with 12 bases between. This CDR3 has 13 residues.

This clonotype was seen a handful of times. The chain has TRBV5-6 and TRBJ1-4; no firm D call. The germline V and J ends were trimmed by 1 base and 4 bases, with 11 bases remaining between them. The CDR3 length is 15 residues. Germline CDR1 reads SGHDT; CDR2 reads YYEEEE. Here the CDR3 reads CASSLPKGNNEKLFF. In nucleotides, the CDR3 is TGTGCCAGCAGCTTGCCCAAGGGAAATAATGAAAAACTGTTTTTT.

This clonotype was seen repeatedly, ten times or more. The chain joins TRBV7-9 to TRBJ2-3, with D tentatively TRBD2 (5 bases). The germline V gene encodes CDR1 SEHNR and CDR2 FQNEAQ (reference sequence). V lost 5 bases, J lost 4 bases, and 16 bases lay in between. The length of the CDR3 is 15 residues. The CDR3 nucleotides read TGTGCCAGCAGCAACCGACGGGCAGCGGCAGATACGCAGTATTTT. Encoded protein: CASSNRRAAADTQYF.

Ten or more counts support this clonotype. The rearrangement joins TRBV7-2 to TRBJ1-5, with D hard to call. This CDR3 comprises 12 residues. Germline CDR1 SGHTA, CDR2 FQGNSA. V gave up 3 bases and J gave up 9 bases, with 9 bases separating them. The DNA for the CDR3 is TGTGCCAGCAGCTTCCTATCTATGCCCCAGCATTTT. Translation gives CASSFLSMPQHF.

For the CDR3, the DNA is TGTGCCAGCATGACGGACAGGGGTACGTTTAAGCAGTACGTC. Protein sequence: CASMTDRGTFKQYV. V and J are TRBV28 and TRBJ2-7; 9 nucleotides line up with TRBD1. The J segment lost 8 bases and the V segment lost 7 bases, leaving 12 bases of the junction unmatched. Germline V gene lookup returns CDR1 MDHEN and CDR2 SYDVKM. The CDR3 is made up of 14 amino acids.

This clonotype was counted at least ten times. This chain links TRBV7-9 with TRBJ1-2; 7 bases match TRBD1. The CDR3 contains 15 residues. The germline gives CDR1 SEHNR, CDR2 FQNEAQ (reference sequence). The J segment lost 0 bases and the V segment lost 4 bases, leaving 5 bases of the junction unmatched. The CDR3 here is CASSSDREANYGYTF. For the CDR3, the DNA is TGTGCCAGCAGCTCAGACAGGGAGGCTAACTATGGCTACACCTTC.